The present entry profiles one TCR beta chain with its context. Its antigen is unknown. The sample holds no much larger clone one base away, and base qualities are not on file. The sample originates from a study of OX40 agonist ivuxolimab in advanced cancers. The study in broad terms: The costimulatory receptor OX40 (CD134) was targeted by ivuxolimab, a fully human IgG2 agonistic monoclonal antibody. Partial responses occurred in three dose-escalation patients, of whom one had hepatocellular carcinoma and two had cutaneous melanoma. Of the roughly 52 dose-escalation patients, hepatocellular carcinoma was present in approximately 20, melanoma in some 15, renal cell carcinoma in 9 and head and neck cancer in 9. Patients were allowed to have had prior anti-PD-1, anti-PD-L1 or anti-CTLA-4 therapy, and more than 30% of the dose-escalation patients had previously received checkpoint inhibitors. The paper reports the monotherapy dose-escalation portion (N of about 51 patients) of the phase I ivuxolimab trial. A male proportion of almost 85% and a mean age of approximately 58 years, ranging from roughly 23 to 79, were recorded for the dose-escalation cohort. The purpose of peripheral TCRbeta sequencing was to test whether ivuxolimab changed TCR sequence diversity and led to clonal T-cell expansion. Intravenous ivuxolimab was administered to patients every 2 weeks at six dose levels: 0.01, 0.1, 0.3, 1.5, 3 and 10 mg/kg. Results and caveats for the whole study, not just this receptor: After ivuxolimab, expanded clones were on average more numerous among CD8+ T cells than among CD4+ T cells. The antigen specificity of the peripheral T cells that underwent clonal expansion was not determined. Low levels of normalized T-cell clonal expansion were also seen in some patients who did not respond. In the 0.1-3.0 mg/kg groups, partial responders were among the patients with the lowest normalized peripheral clonal expansion, particularly in CD8+ T cells. At doses from 0.1 to 3.0 mg/kg, clonal expansion was seen in both CD4+ and CD8+ blood T cells between baseline and week 6.

The trial excluded patients who had a history of autoimmune disease or were on systemic immunosuppression. Peripheral blood for TCR sequencing was collected from all dose cohorts at baseline, on cycle 4 day 1, and on cycle 7 day 1. Samples were obtained from an open-label, multicenter, first-in-human phase I dose-escalation trial of ivuxolimab. Adults with locally advanced or metastatic head and neck squamous cell, hepatocellular, melanoma or renal cell carcinoma were enrolled in the trial. Before TCR sequencing, CD4+ T cells and CD8+ T cells were sorted from peripheral blood as separate populations. To sequence the TCRbeta CDR3 region, genomic DNA was isolated from the sorted cells. The immunoSEQ Assay was used for sequencing of TCRbeta CDR3 regions. Imported from immuneACCESS, the table was reduced by TCRdb to in-frame sequences with V and J called. These copies leave out some clones; in studies compared against another copy, an unresolved V gene accounts for under half, and the cause of the remainder is not known. The sample table shows over 80,000 clones, and 84% are seen once. The biggest ten clones account for roughly 5% of the sample.

Per the germline V gene, SGHTS is the CDR1 and YDEGEE is the CDR2. Its CDR3 holds 14 amino acids, cysteine through phenylalanine. CDR3 DNA is the only sequence kept; it has 42 bases, read in frame from the first base. V ends up 4 bases short and J 1 base short, with an unmatched junction base count of 3. The input for sequencing was CD4+ or CD8+ T cells sorted from blood, taken in a trial of the OX40 agonist ivuxolimab. The receptor chain draws on TRBV5-8 and TRBJ2-3; TRBD1 agrees with 7 junctional bases. This TCR derives from an adult with an advanced solid tumor such as melanoma, head and neck, liver or kidney cancer. The sequenced DNA is TGTGCCAGCAGCATAGGACAGGGCACAGATACGCAGTATTTT. This gives the protein CASSIGQGTDTQYF.